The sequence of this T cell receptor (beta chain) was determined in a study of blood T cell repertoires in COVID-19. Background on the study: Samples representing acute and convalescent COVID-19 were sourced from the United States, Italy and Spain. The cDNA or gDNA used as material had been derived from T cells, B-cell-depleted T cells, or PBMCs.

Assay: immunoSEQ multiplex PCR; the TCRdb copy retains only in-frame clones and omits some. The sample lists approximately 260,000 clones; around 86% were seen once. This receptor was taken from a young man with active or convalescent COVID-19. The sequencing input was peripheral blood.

DNA for the CDR3: TGTGCCAGCAGCGTCGAGGAAAGGTCCCCAAACACCATATATTTT. Its translation: CASSVEERSPNTIYF. V is TRBV9 and J is TRBJ1-3; D remains ambiguous. CDR3 size: 15 residues. Germline loops: CDR1 SGDLS, CDR2 YYNGEE. Trimming pared 2 bases from V and 6 bases from J, leaving 15 bases between.